These T cell receptor beta chains were read from a single sample in a study of vaccination and CD4 T cells after COVID-19. These TCRs are of unknown antigen specificity. TCRdb itself ran the PCR reads through MiXCR, one entry per CDR3 protein. The sample has about 20,000 distinct CDR3 sequences, 67% seen once. The sample was CD4+ T cells from blood, cultured in vitro. All receptors derive from a human donor who had recovered from COVID-19. Both conserved end residues are part of each CDR3. Each record gives: clone size, D gene, V gene, J gene, CDR3 DNA, CDR3 protein. D genes are given only for firm matches. Clone size appears in some rows only: once, few, many, or a class for an expanded clone.

clone size: few; D gene: NA; V gene: TRBV7-2; J gene: TRBJ1-1; CDR3 DNA: TGTGCCAGCAGGCGGTCGGACACTGAAGCTTTCTTT; CDR3 protein: CASRRSDTEAFF
clone size: NA; D gene: NA; V gene: TRBV7-3; J gene: TRBJ2-5; CDR3 DNA: TGTGCCAGCAGCTTATTAGGGCAGACCCAGTACTTC; CDR3 protein: CASSLLGQTQYF
clone size: NA; D gene: TRBD1; V gene: TRBV24-1; J gene: TRBJ1-1; CDR3 DNA: TGTGCCACCAGTGACGCGGGACAGGGGAACACTGAAGCTTTCTTT; CDR3 protein: CATSDAGQGNTEAFF
clone size: NA; D gene: NA; V gene: TRBV16; J gene: TRBJ1-1; CDR3 DNA: TGTGCCAGCAGCCAAGGGCCAGGGCCCACTGAAGCTTTCTTT; CDR3 protein: CASSQGPGPTEAFF
clone size: NA; D gene: NA; V gene: TRBV6-1; J gene: TRBJ1-5; CDR3 DNA: TGTGCCAGCAGTCCAGGGCGGACTAGGAGCAATCAGCCCCAGCATTTT; CDR3 protein: CASSPGRTRSNQPQHF
clone size: few; D gene: NA; V gene: TRBV27; J gene: TRBJ1-2; CDR3 DNA: TGTGCCAGAAGTGGCTACTATGGCTACACCTTC; CDR3 protein: CARSGYYGYTF
clone size: once; D gene: NA; V gene: TRBV28; J gene: TRBJ1-1; CDR3 DNA: TGTGCCAGCAGTTTGGTGGAGGCGAACACTGAAGCTTTCTTT; CDR3 protein: CASSLVEANTEAFF
clone size: few; D gene: TRBD1; V gene: TRBV27; J gene: TRBJ2-5; CDR3 DNA: TGTGCCAGCAGCCCTCACGCGGGACAGGGGGTAGAGACCCAGTACTTC; CDR3 protein: CASSPHAGQGVETQYF
clone size: once; D gene: NA; V gene: TRBV6-2/TRBV6-3; J gene: TRBJ1-2; CDR3 DNA: TGTGCCAGCATCCCTTATCCGGGGGCCTTGATTAAGGTCTATGGCTACACCTTC; CDR3 protein: CASIPYPGALIKVYGYTF
clone size: few; D gene: TRBD1; V gene: TRBV12-3/TRBV12-4; J gene: TRBJ2-7; CDR3 DNA: TGTGCCAGCAGTTTGACAGGGGGCGAGCAGTACTTC; CDR3 protein: CASSLTGGEQYF
clone size: NA; D gene: NA; V gene: TRBV6-5; J gene: TRBJ1-5; CDR3 DNA: TGTGCCAGCAGTTACACGCCAGGGACGCCCCAGCATTTT; CDR3 protein: CASSYTPGTPQHF
clone size: few; D gene: NA; V gene: TRBV7-2; J gene: TRBJ1-3; CDR3 DNA: TGTGCCAGCAGCTTAGAAGGCGCCTTTGGAAACACCATATATTTT; CDR3 protein: CASSLEGAFGNTIYF
clone size: NA; D gene: TRBD2; V gene: TRBV4-2; J gene: TRBJ2-5; CDR3 DNA: TGTGCCAGCAGCCAAGAAGTAGGGGCGGGAGGACTCAAAGAGACCCAGTACTTC; CDR3 protein: CASSQEVGAGGLKETQYF
clone size: NA; D gene: NA; V gene: TRBV6-2/TRBV6-3; J gene: TRBJ2-6; CDR3 DNA: TGTGCCAGCAGTTACAGGTTTGGGGCCAACGTCCTGACTTTC; CDR3 protein: CASSYRFGANVLTF
clone size: NA; D gene: NA; V gene: TRBV5-6; J gene: TRBJ2-7; CDR3 DNA: TGTGCCAGCTCTACAGGGATTTCCTACGAGCAGTACTTC; CDR3 protein: CASSTGISYEQYF
clone size: NA; D gene: TRBD2; V gene: TRBV27; J gene: TRBJ2-2; CDR3 DNA: TGTGCCAGCTTCCGGGTAGCGGGAGGCCCCGGGGAGCTGTTTTTT; CDR3 protein: CASFRVAGGPGELFF
clone size: NA; D gene: TRBD1; V gene: TRBV6-2/TRBV6-3; J gene: TRBJ1-1; CDR3 DNA: TGTGCCAGCAGAGGGACAGGGACCACTGAAGCTTTCTTT; CDR3 protein: CASRGTGTTEAFF
clone size: NA; D gene: TRBD2; V gene: TRBV7-2; J gene: TRBJ2-4; CDR3 DNA: TGTGCCAGCAGCTCTGGGGGGGGGACCAGGGCCAAAAACATTCAGTACTTC; CDR3 protein: CASSSGGGTRAKNIQYF
clone size: few; D gene: TRBD2; V gene: TRBV7-2; J gene: TRBJ2-5; CDR3 DNA: TGTGCCAGCAGCCAAGGGACTAGCGGGAGAGTGTACCAAGAGACCCAGTACTTC; CDR3 protein: CASSQGTSGRVYQETQYF
clone size: NA; D gene: TRBD2; V gene: TRBV20-1; J gene: TRBJ2-3; CDR3 DNA: TGCAGTGCTAAGTGGTCCAGCGGGAGGACAGATACGCAGTATTTT; CDR3 protein: CSAKWSSGRTDTQYF
clone size: NA; D gene: TRBD1; V gene: TRBV12-3/TRBV12-4; J gene: TRBJ1-1; CDR3 DNA: TGTGCCAGCAGTTCCAACAGGGGGCGGACTGAAGCTTTCTTT; CDR3 protein: CASSSNRGRTEAFF
clone size: NA; D gene: NA; V gene: TRBV5-1; J gene: TRBJ1-1; CDR3 DNA: TGCGCCAGCAGCCCAGGCTACTATGAAGCTTTCTTT; CDR3 protein: CASSPGYYEAFF
clone size: few; D gene: NA; V gene: TRBV7-9; J gene: TRBJ1-2; CDR3 DNA: TGTGCCAGCAGCCCAGCGGGGGAACCACTATTGCGCTACACCTTC; CDR3 protein: CASSPAGEPLLRYTF
clone size: NA; D gene: NA; V gene: TRBV2; J gene: TRBJ2-1; CDR3 DNA: TGTGCCAGCAGCCGAGGACAGGGGGCACTAGCGGGAGCTTATGAGCAGTTCTTC; CDR3 protein: CASSRGQGALAGAYEQFF
clone size: NA; D gene: NA; V gene: TRBV20-1; J gene: TRBJ1-6; CDR3 DNA: TGCAGTCCTGCGACAGTACGAGATTCACCCCTCCACTTT; CDR3 protein: CSPATVRDSPLHF
clone size: NA; D gene: NA; V gene: TRBV7-2; J gene: TRBJ1-5; CDR3 DNA: TGTGCCAGCAGCCTCCGACAGGGCAATCAGCCCCAGCATTTT; CDR3 protein: CASSLRQGNQPQHF
clone size: NA; D gene: TRBD1; V gene: TRBV6-1; J gene: TRBJ1-2; CDR3 DNA: TGTGCCAGCAGCCGGACAGGGTTCTATGGCTACACCTTC; CDR3 protein: CASSRTGFYGYTF
clone size: NA; D gene: NA; V gene: TRBV28; J gene: TRBJ2-7; CDR3 DNA: TGTGCCAGCAGACAACCAGGGCCCCATTTGGAGCAGTACTTC; CDR3 protein: CASRQPGPHLEQYF
clone size: NA; D gene: NA; V gene: TRBV7-2; J gene: TRBJ2-3; CDR3 DNA: TGTGCCAGCAGCCCCGGACCCTCGGCAGATACGCAGTATTTT; CDR3 protein: CASSPGPSADTQYF
clone size: few; D gene: NA; V gene: TRBV15; J gene: TRBJ1-5; CDR3 DNA: TGTGCCACCAGCGGAGGGATCACCAATCAGCCCCAGCATTTT; CDR3 protein: CATSGGITNQPQHF
clone size: NA; D gene: TRBD2; V gene: TRBV14; J gene: TRBJ2-1; CDR3 DNA: TGTGCCAGCGCGAGAGCGGGAGGGAATGAGCAGTTCTTC; CDR3 protein: CASARAGGNEQFF
clone size: NA; D gene: NA; V gene: TRBV11-2; J gene: TRBJ1-2; CDR3 DNA: TGTGCCAGCAGCTTCTCCCGAGACTATGGCTACACCTTC; CDR3 protein: CASSFSRDYGYTF
clone size: NA; D gene: NA; V gene: TRBV19; J gene: TRBJ1-5; CDR3 DNA: TGTGCCAGTAGTATAGGTCCGGGGTATCAGCCCCAGCATTTT; CDR3 protein: CASSIGPGYQPQHF
clone size: NA; D gene: TRBD1; V gene: TRBV14; J gene: TRBJ1-1; CDR3 DNA: TGTGCCAGCAGCCCATGGGACAGGCGACGACTAATGAACACTGAAGCTTTCTTT; CDR3 protein: CASSPWDRRRLMNTEAFF
clone size: few; D gene: TRBD2; V gene: TRBV20-1; J gene: TRBJ2-3; CDR3 DNA: TGCAGTGCTAGAGGGGATAGCGGGAGGGCAGATACGCAGTATTTT; CDR3 protein: CSARGDSGRADTQYF
clone size: NA; D gene: TRBD1; V gene: TRBV29-1; J gene: TRBJ1-2; CDR3 DNA: TGCAGCGTTCAAAGGACAGGGACCCATGGCTACACCTTC; CDR3 protein: CSVQRTGTHGYTF
clone size: NA; D gene: TRBD1; V gene: TRBV10-2; J gene: TRBJ1-5; CDR3 DNA: TGCGCCAGCTCAGGGGGAAGCAATCAGCCCCAGCATTTT; CDR3 protein: CASSGGSNQPQHF
clone size: NA; D gene: TRBD2; V gene: TRBV20-1; J gene: TRBJ2-2; CDR3 DNA: TGCAGTGCTACTAGCGGGAGGGCGGGCACCGGGGAGCTGTTTTTT; CDR3 protein: CSATSGRAGTGELFF
clone size: NA; D gene: TRBD1; V gene: TRBV2; J gene: TRBJ2-7; CDR3 DNA: TGTGCCAGCGACGGGACAGGGGGCAGGTACGAGCAGTACTTC; CDR3 protein: CASDGTGGRYEQYF
clone size: NA; D gene: NA; V gene: TRBV7-6; J gene: TRBJ1-1; CDR3 DNA: TGTGCCAGCAGCTTAACGGGGTCGAACACTGAAGCTTTCTTT; CDR3 protein: CASSLTGSNTEAFF
clone size: once; D gene: NA; V gene: TRBV11-3; J gene: TRBJ2-2; CDR3 DNA: TGTGCCAGCAGCTTAGATAGTTTAGGGACTAACACCGGGGAGCTGTTTTTT; CDR3 protein: CASSLDSLGTNTGELFF
clone size: few; D gene: NA; V gene: TRBV20-1; J gene: TRBJ2-3; CDR3 DNA: TGCAGTGCTATGGGCCCCACAGGGCCCTCTGGTACAGATACGCAGTATTTT; CDR3 protein: CSAMGPTGPSGTDTQYF
clone size: NA; D gene: NA; V gene: TRBV12-3/TRBV12-4; J gene: TRBJ1-6; CDR3 DNA: TGTGCCAGCAGTTTGACATTCTCCTATAATTCACCCCTCCACTTT; CDR3 protein: CASSLTFSYNSPLHF
clone size: NA; D gene: NA; V gene: TRBV2; J gene: TRBJ1-5; CDR3 DNA: TGTGCCAGCAGCCCCCTAAATAGCAATCAGCCCCAGCATTTT; CDR3 protein: CASSPLNSNQPQHF
clone size: NA; D gene: NA; V gene: TRBV27; J gene: TRBJ2-7; CDR3 DNA: TGTGCCACCTCCTGGGGGCTCGAGCAGTACTTC; CDR3 protein: CATSWGLEQYF
clone size: few; D gene: NA; V gene: TRBV20-1; J gene: TRBJ1-2; CDR3 DNA: TGCAGTGCTAGTAACCTCCGGGACCTTCAAGGCTCTAACTATGGCTACACCTTC; CDR3 protein: CSASNLRDLQGSNYGYTF
clone size: NA; D gene: TRBD2; V gene: TRBV6-2/TRBV6-3; J gene: TRBJ2-1; CDR3 DNA: TGTGCCAGCAGCCTGACTAGCGGCCACAATGAGCAGTTCTTC; CDR3 protein: CASSLTSGHNEQFF
clone size: once; D gene: TRBD1; V gene: TRBV14; J gene: TRBJ1-2; CDR3 DNA: TGTGCCAGCAGCCCACAGGGGACGTATGGCTACACCTTC; CDR3 protein: CASSPQGTYGYTF
clone size: NA; D gene: TRBD1; V gene: TRBV6-1; J gene: TRBJ2-2; CDR3 DNA: TGTGCCAGCAGTAGACAGGGAAGGGAGCTGTTTTTT; CDR3 protein: CASSRQGRELFF
clone size: NA; D gene: TRBD2; V gene: TRBV7-7; J gene: TRBJ2-5; CDR3 DNA: TGTGCTAGCAGCTTGCGACTAGCGGGAGAGACCCAGTACTTC; CDR3 protein: CASSLRLAGETQYF
clone size: NA; D gene: NA; V gene: TRBV7-7; J gene: TRBJ2-5; CDR3 DNA: TGTGCTAGCAGCGCCACCAGGGGCCAAGAGACCCAGTACTTC; CDR3 protein: CASSATRGQETQYF
clone size: NA; D gene: NA; V gene: TRBV6-2/TRBV6-3; J gene: TRBJ1-5; CDR3 DNA: TGTGCCAGCAGGGTGGGGGGCCTCTATAGCAATCAGCCCCAGCATTTT; CDR3 protein: CASRVGGLYSNQPQHF
clone size: NA; D gene: NA; V gene: TRBV6-1; J gene: TRBJ2-3; CDR3 DNA: TGTGCCAGCAGTCCCTCGGTGGCTAGACGCACAGATACGCAGTATTTT; CDR3 protein: CASSPSVARRTDTQYF
clone size: NA; D gene: NA; V gene: TRBV6-1; J gene: TRBJ1-5; CDR3 DNA: TGTGCCAGCGTTCAGGCATTGTATAGCAATCAGCCCCAGCATTTT; CDR3 protein: CASVQALYSNQPQHF
clone size: NA; D gene: NA; V gene: TRBV11-1; J gene: TRBJ1-1; CDR3 DNA: TGTGCCAGCCTCCTTGCGGGGCCGAGCAGTGAAGCTTTCTTT; CDR3 protein: CASLLAGPSSEAFF
clone size: NA; D gene: TRBD2; V gene: TRBV25-1; J gene: TRBJ2-3; CDR3 DNA: TGTGCCACCTCCTTTCCCATGGGGACTAGCGGCACAGATACGCAGTATTTT; CDR3 protein: CATSFPMGTSGTDTQYF